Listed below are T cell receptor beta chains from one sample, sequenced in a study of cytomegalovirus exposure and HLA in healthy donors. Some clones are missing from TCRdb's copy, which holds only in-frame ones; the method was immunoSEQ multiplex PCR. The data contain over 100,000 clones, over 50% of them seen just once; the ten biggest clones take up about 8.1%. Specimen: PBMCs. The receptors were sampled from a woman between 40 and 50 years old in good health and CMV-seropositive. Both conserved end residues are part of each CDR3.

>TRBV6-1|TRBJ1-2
CASSDRGNTF
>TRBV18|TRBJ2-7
CASSPVPGDNYEQYF
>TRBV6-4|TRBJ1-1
CASSDSRTVNTEAFF
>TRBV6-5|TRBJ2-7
CATEGGADFEQYF
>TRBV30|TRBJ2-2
CAWSFRVAGELFF
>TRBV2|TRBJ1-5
CASSRGGLTEEPQHF
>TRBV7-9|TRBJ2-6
CASSARDIRSSGANVLTF
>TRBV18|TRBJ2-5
CASSPPGLQETQYF
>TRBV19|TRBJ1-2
CASSSTGGNYGYTF
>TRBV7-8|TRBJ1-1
CASSPLQGREAFF
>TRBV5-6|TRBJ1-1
CASSLGYSEAFF
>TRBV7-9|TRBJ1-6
CASSAGGRGNSPLHF
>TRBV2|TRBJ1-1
CASSEQGQGTTEAFF
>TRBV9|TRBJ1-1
CASSGGDRVTEAFF
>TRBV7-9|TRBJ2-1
CASSLGQEYNEQFF
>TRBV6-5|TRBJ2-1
CASRERDYNEQFF
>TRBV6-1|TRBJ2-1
CASSGGGLAGHNEQFF
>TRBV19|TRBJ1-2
CASSIDHTGGGYTF
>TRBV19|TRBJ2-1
CASSIGPGFPNEQFF
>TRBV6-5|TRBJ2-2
CASSYMASGRAGELFF
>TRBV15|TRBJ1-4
CATSIGGADEKLFF
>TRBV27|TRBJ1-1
CASSLSGQHTEAFF
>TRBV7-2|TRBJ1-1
CASSLYGGDGNTEAFF
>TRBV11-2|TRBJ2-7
CASRGGDPYEQYF
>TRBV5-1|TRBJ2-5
CASSPARTGLPQETQYF
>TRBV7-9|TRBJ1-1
CASRSTGNTEAFF
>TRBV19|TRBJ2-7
CASSIFSQSEQYF
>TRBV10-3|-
CAISSGSLPEQYF
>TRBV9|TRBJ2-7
CASSVSDRDEQYF
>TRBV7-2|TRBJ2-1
CASSLGGVVEQFF
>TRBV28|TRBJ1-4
CASSFPGANEKLFF
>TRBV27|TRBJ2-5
CASKVTGVETQYF
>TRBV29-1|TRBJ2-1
CSVEYPGLAARPASVF
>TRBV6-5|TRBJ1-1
CASKDRVNTEAFF
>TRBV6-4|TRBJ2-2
CASSDKGASGELFF
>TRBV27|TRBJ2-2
CASSLSPDPGGTGELFF
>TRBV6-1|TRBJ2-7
CASIRDSGYEQYF
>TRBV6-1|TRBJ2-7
CASSEETITSYEQYF
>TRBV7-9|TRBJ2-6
CSSRTGANVLTF
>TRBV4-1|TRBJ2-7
CASSLGHGIDEQYF
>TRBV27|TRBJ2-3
CASSFGSLASATDTQYF
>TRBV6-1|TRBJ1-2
CASNQDGYTF
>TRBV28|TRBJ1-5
CASSLTGGGEPQHF
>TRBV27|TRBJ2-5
CASSLNSISYPKRQYF
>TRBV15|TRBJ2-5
CATSRVRGLAGGETQYF
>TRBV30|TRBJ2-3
CAWSTTDTQYF
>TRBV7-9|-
CASSSSGDPYEQYF
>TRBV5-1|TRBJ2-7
CASSFYPLAGVSSYEQYF
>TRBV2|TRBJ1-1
CASRKDRTAGMNTEAFF
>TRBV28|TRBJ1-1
CASSLNLGGGAFF
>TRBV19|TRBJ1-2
CASSWGRVDYGYTF